Presented here are 28 T cell receptor beta chains from one specimen sequenced in a study of regulatory T cells in long-lasting Graves disease. Described time point: newly diagnosed GD, antithyroid drugs for less than 3 months. TCR sequences were obtained from RNA taken from PBMCs. Arm-PCR with iRepertoire HTBI primers amplified the CDR3 regions for these TCR beta libraries. One entry per CDR3 protein, called by TCRdb with MiXCR from the multiplex PCR reads. Seen here are roughly 500,000 distinct CDR3 sequences, approximately 12% observed once, and the top ten hold roughly a tenth. The same data also went into a second study, on T cells in Graves' hyperthyroidism and ophthalmopathy.

The sequences come from peripheral blood mononuclear cells (PBMCs), collected at new diagnosis, from a patient treated with antithyroid drugs. The source is a man under 40 with Graves disease.

This clonotype was counted many times. The V gene is TRBV20-1, the J gene TRBJ2-3, with 7 bases that match TRBD2. The germline V gene has CDR1 DFQATT and CDR2 SNEGSKA (reference sequence). With 2 bases clipped from V and 1 base from J, the junction kept 6 bases outside the gene matches. CDR3 length: 15 amino acids. CDR3 coding DNA: TGCAGTGCTAGAATGCGGGAGAGGGGCACAGATACGCAGTATTTT. It specifies CSARMRERGTDTQYF.

This clonotype was observed a handful of times. This rearrangement joins TRBV6-2 or TRBV6-3 to TRBJ2-1, with TRBD2 as a possible D gene (6 bases). The germline CDR1 and CDR2 sequences are MNHEY and SVGEGT. V was clipped by 3 bases and J by 10 bases, with 25 bases between them. The CDR3 extends over 17 amino acids. The CDR3 sequence is CASSYLAPGLGPTEQFF. The CDR3 region has the DNA TGTGCCAGCAGTTATCTTGCTCCGGGACTGGGCCCCACGGAGCAGTTCTTC.

This clonotype showed up many times. The chain carries TRBV25-1 and TRBJ1-1, with 8 bases matching TRBD1. The CDR3 extends over 14 amino acids. V gave up 4 bases and J gave up 5 bases; unmatched junction bases: 6. Per the germline V gene, CDR1 is MGHDK and CDR2 is SYGVNS. The chain's CDR3 is CASSADRVGTEAFF. CDR3 DNA sequence: TGTGCCAGCAGTGCGGACAGGGTAGGAACTGAAGCTTTCTTT.

This sequence joins TRBV30 and TRBJ1-2; D gene ambiguous. Trimming took 7 bases from V and 0 from J, leaving 12 bases between them. Germline lookup yields CDR1 GTSNPN and CDR2 SVGIG (reference sequence). CDR3 length equals 13 residues. CDR3 loop: CASLTLTNYGYTF. In DNA form, the CDR3 reads TGTGCCTCCCTCACTCTAACTAACTATGGCTACACCTTC.

Ten or more counts support this clonotype. This chain uses TRBV7-9 with TRBJ1-2; D is possibly TRBD1 (6 bases). This CDR3 has 13 residues. The germline gives CDR1 SEHNR, CDR2 FQNEAQ (reference sequence). V shed 3 bases and J shed 4 bases, with 9 bases lying between them. The CDR3 sequence is CASSLDSLYGYTF. CDR3 bases: TGTGCCAGCAGCTTGGACAGCCTCTATGGCTACACCTTC.

This clonotype was recorded at least ten times. The CDR3 here is CASSGNWGRFAYEQYF. The CDR3, as DNA: TGTGCCAGCAGTGGTAATTGGGGGAGGTTCGCCTACGAGCAGTACTTC. V is TRBV6-1 and J is TRBJ2-7; D is perhaps TRBD2 (6 bases). V was trimmed by 4 bases and J by 2 bases, leaving 18 bases between them. Germline-derived CDR1 and CDR2 are MNHNS and SASEGT. The CDR3 covers 16 residues.

Only a few counts were recorded for this clonotype. This rearrangement joins TRBV20-1 to TRBJ2-1; 7 bases match TRBD2. Trimming removed 4 bases from V and 9 bases from J; junction bases left unmatched: 12. Per the germline V gene, CDR1 is DFQATT and CDR2 is SNEGSKA (reference sequence). The CDR3 runs 14 residues. DNA of the CDR3: TGCAGTGCTACCCAAATTTGGAGCGGGATTGAGCAGTTCTTC. This translates into CSATQIWSGIEQFF.

Notes on this clonotype: Given a much more abundant clone one base away, this may be a read error. The chain is built from TRBV20-1 and TRBJ2-1; 9 bases fit TRBD2. Germline V CDR1 and CDR2: DFQATT, SNEGSKA (reference sequence). The CDR3 has 12 residues. The ends lost 3 bases at V and 10 bases at J; junction bases unmatched: 4. The chain's CDR3 is CSASRREGEQFF. CDR3 coding DNA: TGCAGTGCTAGTAGGCGGGAGGGCGAGCAGTTCTTC.

The sample holds a few counts of this clonotype. The V gene is TRBV18, the J gene TRBJ2-7, with TRBD2 identical over 8 bases. J lost 6 bases, V lost 4 bases, and 8 bases had no gene match. Germline V gives CDR1 KGHSH, CDR2 LQKENI. The CDR3 runs to 14 residues. The CDR3 nucleotides are TGTGCCAGCTCACGGACTAGCAATCCTTCCGAGCAGTACTTC. Residues: CASSRTSNPSEQYF.

Ten or more counts support this clonotype. J is TRBJ1-2 and V is TRBV2; D not resolved. Per germline, CDR1 SNHLY and CDR2 FYNNEI. V was cut by 5 bases and J by 7 bases, with 8 bases left in between. CDR3 length: 11 residues. The CDR3 spells CASSPEGGYTF. As DNA, the CDR3 is TGTGCCAGCAGTCCCGAAGGTGGCTACACCTTC.

The J gene is TRBJ2-6, the V gene TRBV20-1; the D is unclear. Germline CDR1 reads DFQATT; CDR2 reads SNEGSKA (reference sequence). This CDR3 contains 13 residues. The germline V and J ends were trimmed by 6 bases and 8 bases, with 14 bases remaining between them. The CDR3 DNA is TGCAGTGCGAGGAAAACGGATTCCAACGTCCTGACTTTC. It specifies CSARKTDSNVLTF.

This chain connects TRBV5-4 to TRBJ2-1; D remains unclear. V was pared by 5 bases and J by 10 bases, with 10 bases between. There are 11 residues in the CDR3. Per germline, CDR1 SGHNT and CDR2 YYREEE (reference sequence). The CDR3 bases are TGTGCCAGCAGGGACCTCGGGGAGCAGTTCTTC. Protein product: CASRDLGEQFF.

This clonotype was picked up a small number of times. J is TRBJ1-1 and V is TRBV4-1, with a tentative D call TRBD1 (5 bases). V lost 6 bases and J 5 bases, leaving 16 bases between the germline ends. Germline V CDR1 and CDR2: MGHRA, YSYEKL. The CDR3 has 14 residues. The DNA for the CDR3 is TGCGCCAGCAGAAATCCGGGACGGTATACTGAAGCTTTCTTT. This translates into CASRNPGRYTEAFF.

This clonotype was seen a handful of times. The V gene is TRBV20-1, the J gene TRBJ1-5; possible D gene TRBD1, 6 bases. The germline V gene has CDR1 DFQATT and CDR2 SNEGSKA (reference sequence). V lost 5 bases, J lost 4 bases, and 18 bases lay in between. The CDR3 sequence is 15 residues long. The CDR3 protein is CSAWGGAEFNQPQHF. For the CDR3, the DNA is TGCAGTGCTTGGGGGGGGGCGGAATTTAATCAGCCCCAGCATTTT.

A note on this clonotype: It differs at one base from a far larger clone, so likely a read error. This sequence joins TRBV19 and TRBJ2-4; a possible D gene is TRBD2 (5 bases). Trimming left V 7 bases short and J 13 bases short, with 17 bases between. Looked up from germline, CDR1 is LNHDA and CDR2 is SQIVND (reference sequence). CDR3 size: 12 residues. The chain's CDR3 is CASTSSGNEQYF. The CDR3 DNA sequence: TGTGCCAGTACCTCCTCGGGGAATGAGCAGTACTTC.

This clonotype was counted at least ten times. The rearrangement links TRBV6-1 to TRBJ1-1, with TRBD1 matching over 11 bases. The CDR3 consists of 14 residues. CDR1 is MNHNS, CDR2 SASEGT, per germline. V dropped 7 bases and J dropped 1; count of bases not matched to a gene: 2. The CDR3 DNA is TGTGCCAGCACGGGACAGGGGGAGAACACTGAAGCTTTCTTT. Translation: CASTGQGENTEAFF.

This clonotype was found many times. The chain is built from TRBV20-1 and TRBJ2-3; D perhaps matches TRBD2 (6 bases). The CDR3 loop spans 14 amino acids. With 7 bases removed from V and 4 bases from J, the gap between germline ends came to 18 bases. The germline V gene has CDR1 DFQATT and CDR2 SNEGSKA (reference sequence). CDR3 region: CSVLQGRLADTQYF. DNA for the CDR3: TGCAGTGTCCTCCAAGGGAGGCTGGCAGATACGCAGTATTTT.

This clonotype has a count of ten or more. The chain combines TRBV27 with TRBJ2-7, with D perhaps matching TRBD1 (6 bases). The germline V gene encodes CDR1 MNHEY and CDR2 SMNVEV (reference sequence). The CDR3 totals 14 residues. Between the trimmed V and J ends, which lost 3 bases and 3 bases, there was a span of 12 bases. The DNA for the CDR3 is TGTGCCAGCAGTTTGGACCAGGGGCGCTACGAGCAGTACTTC. It yields the protein CASSLDQGRYEQYF.

This clonotype was seen repeatedly, ten times or more. This chain connects TRBV11-3 to TRBJ2-1; tentative D call: TRBD2 (6 bases). Germline V gene lookup returns CDR1 SGHNT and CDR2 YENEEA. The CDR3 extends over 14 amino acids. V lost 4 bases and J 6 bases, leaving 13 bases between the germline ends. The CDR3 region has the DNA TGTGCCAGCAGCTCCCGCCGCGGGGTCAATGAGCAGTTCTTC. It is translated as CASSSRRGVNEQFF.

This clonotype was recorded many times. The chain uses TRBV20-1 and TRBJ2-5, with TRBD1 identical over 7 bases. The CDR3 sequence is 13 residues long. V shed 4 bases and J 2 bases; nucleotides not matched to a gene: 4. Germline V gene data show CDR1 as DFQATT and CDR2 as SNEGSKA (reference sequence). The DNA of the CDR3 is TGCAGTGCTACCCGGGACAGACAAGAGACCCAGTACTTC. Protein product: CSATRDRQETQYF.

This rearrangement joins TRBV15 to TRBJ2-7; D not certain. The CDR3 runs 13 residues. V lost 0 bases and J lost 6, with 9 bases in between. CDR1 is LNHNV, CDR2 YYDKDF, per germline (reference sequence). CDR3 bases: TGTGCCACCAGCAGAGATAGCTGGCGCGAGCAGTACTTC. Amino acids: CATSRDSWREQYF.

This clonotype was observed a few times. Here the CDR3 reads CASRIRAGNQPQHF. CDR3 sequence (DNA): TGTGCCAGTAGGATCCGAGCAGGCAATCAGCCCCAGCATTTT. This rearrangement joins TRBV19 to TRBJ1-5; D is uncertain. Germline CDR1 is LNHDA and CDR2 is SQIVND (reference sequence). The CDR3 has 14 residues. The V end lost 6 bases, the J end lost 2 bases, and 11 bases lay between the germline ends.

The chain combines TRBV19 with TRBJ1-5, with 7 bases fitting TRBD1. The germline V gene encodes CDR1 LNHDA and CDR2 SQIVND (reference sequence). J gave up 2 bases and V 8 bases, and 9 bases lay outside the gene matches. The CDR3 is made up of 15 amino acids. The CDR3, as DNA: TGTGCCAGTGAGGGAGGACAGGCAGGCAATCAGCCCCAGCATTTT. Amino acids: CASEGGQAGNQPQHF.

The chain combines TRBV18 with TRBJ2-5, with 8 bases identical to TRBD1. The CDR3 is 16 residues long. The germline V gene encodes CDR1 KGHSH and CDR2 LQKENI. The J segment lost 2 bases and the V segment lost 2 bases, leaving 7 bases of the junction unmatched. The CDR3 loop reads CASSPIAGTGQETQYF. The CDR3 DNA follows: TGTGCCAGCTCACCAATAGCCGGGACAGGACAAGAGACCCAGTACTTC.

This clonotype was counted at least ten times. V usage is TRBV20-1 and J usage is TRBJ1-2, with D unresolved. The CDR3 totals 13 residues. The germline gives CDR1 DFQATT, CDR2 SNEGSKA (reference sequence). V shed 3 bases and J shed 4 bases, with 12 bases lying between them. As DNA, the CDR3 is TGCAGTGCTAGCGTTCCTGAAGGCTATGGCTACACCTTC. It encodes CSASVPEGYGYTF.

This clonotype was seen a single time. The CDR3 sequence: CASSLLAGGRSDTQYF. The CDR3 coding sequence is TGCGCCAGCAGCCTCTTAGCGGGAGGGCGGTCAGATACGCAGTATTTT. This sequence joins TRBV5-1 and TRBJ2-3; 11 positions agree with TRBD2. There are 16 residues in the CDR3. Trimming took 4 bases from V and 4 from J; bases not matched to a gene: 8. CDR1 is SGHRS and CDR2 is YFSETQ in the germline V gene.

This clonotype was recorded at least ten times. V gene TRBV10-3 combines with J gene TRBJ1-6; D ambiguous. The germline gives CDR1 ENHRY, CDR2 SYGVKD. Trimming took off 3 bases at V and 10 bases at J, with 13 bases between the two ends. This CDR3 has 14 amino acids. CDR3 in DNA: TGTGCCATCAGTGAAGTGGACGGAAAGTCACCCCTCCACTTT. Its translation is CAISEVDGKSPLHF.

This clonotype was seen a handful of times. CDR3 coding DNA: TGCAGTGCTAGAGACCTCAACCCCGGCGGGCAGCCCCAGCATTTT. Protein: CSARDLNPGGQPQHF. The V gene is TRBV20-1, the J gene TRBJ1-5, with unresolved D. The CDR3 is made up of 15 amino acids. Per the germline V gene, CDR1 is DFQATT and CDR2 is SNEGSKA (reference sequence). V gave up 0 bases and J gave up 7 bases, with 16 bases separating them.